The 6 T cell receptor beta chains listed next were all sequenced from one sample in a study of blood T cells in healthy people across ages (dated by TCRdb to between 2015 and 2017). The library was made by 5' RACE. The run used an Illumina HiSeq 2500. A second PCR of about 6 to 11 cycles was run with a J-beta primer mix and a sample-barcoded 5' primer. TCRdb itself trimmed the public reads at Q25 with fastp, ran MiXCR and retained productive beta chains. For every CDR3 protein sequence, its rows merge into one entry that carries the most common genes and DNA. Here the sample has roughly 1.7 million distinct CDR3 sequences; roughly a third occur a single time. About 11% of the sample belongs to the ten largest clones. The sequenced sample consisted of blood. The origin of the receptors is a woman in her twenties or thirties in good health.

This clonotype was detected only a few times. The chain carries TRBV3-1 and TRBJ2-1, with TRBD2 as a possible D gene (6 bases). The germline gives CDR1 LGHDT, CDR2 YNNKEL (reference sequence). V lost 0 bases to trimming and J lost 8 bases, with 17 bases between them. The length of the CDR3 is 16 residues. CDR3 sequence reads: CASSQDKVWRGDEQFF. As DNA, the CDR3 is TGTGCCAGCAGCCAAGATAAGGTTTGGAGGGGCGATGAGCAGTTCTTC.

J is TRBJ2-2 and V is TRBV2, with unresolved D. The CDR3 contains 12 residues. CDR1 is SNHLY, CDR2 FYNNEI, per germline. V gave up 8 bases and J gave up 1 base, with 5 bases separating them. CDR3 sequence reads: CASGWNTGELFF. For the CDR3, the DNA is TGTGCCAGCGGATGGAACACCGGGGAGCTGTTTTTT.

The chain has TRBV20-1 and TRBJ2-1, with 9 positions matching TRBD2. The V gene end was trimmed by 3 bases and the J gene end by 0 bases; junction bases not matched to a gene: 3. The germline V gene has CDR1 DFQATT and CDR2 SNEGSKA (reference sequence). This CDR3 region has 15 residues. The CDR3 reads CSASRRGGSYNEQFF. CDR3 sequence (DNA): TGCAGTGCTAGCAGGCGGGGGGGCTCCTACAATGAGCAGTTCTTC.

This rearrangement joins TRBV5-1 to TRBJ2-1; 7 bases map to TRBD2. The length of the CDR3 is 15 residues. The V gene's germline CDR1 is SGHRS and CDR2 YFSETQ. After removal of 3 bases from V and 7 bases from J, the junction contained 10 bases not matched to a gene. CDR3 DNA sequence: TGCGCCAGCAGCTCGACTAGCCCTTCGGGAAATGAGCAGTTCTTC. This gives the protein CASSSTSPSGNEQFF.

This clonotype was counted between two and nine times. This rearrangement joins TRBV18 to TRBJ1-2; possible D gene TRBD1, 5 bases. Trimming took off 3 bases at V and 8 bases at J, with 13 bases between the two ends. There are 13 residues in the CDR3. Germline V gives CDR1 KGHSH, CDR2 LQKENI. CDR3 loop: CASSPETGYGYTF. DNA for the CDR3: TGTGCCAGCTCACCCGAAACAGGTTACGGCTACACCTTC.

In its sample, this clonotype was seen a few times. The chain joins TRBV20-1 to TRBJ2-7; the match to TRBD2 covers 8 bases. The closer fit of TRBJ2-5 to the DNA end suggests the J call may be wrong. Germline values: CDR1 DFQATT, CDR2 SNEGSKA (reference sequence). The CDR3 consists of 14 residues. DNA for the CDR3: TGCAGTGCTAGCCAGCGGGAGAGCCCAGTGACCCAGTACTTC. Amino acids: CSASQRESPVTQYF.